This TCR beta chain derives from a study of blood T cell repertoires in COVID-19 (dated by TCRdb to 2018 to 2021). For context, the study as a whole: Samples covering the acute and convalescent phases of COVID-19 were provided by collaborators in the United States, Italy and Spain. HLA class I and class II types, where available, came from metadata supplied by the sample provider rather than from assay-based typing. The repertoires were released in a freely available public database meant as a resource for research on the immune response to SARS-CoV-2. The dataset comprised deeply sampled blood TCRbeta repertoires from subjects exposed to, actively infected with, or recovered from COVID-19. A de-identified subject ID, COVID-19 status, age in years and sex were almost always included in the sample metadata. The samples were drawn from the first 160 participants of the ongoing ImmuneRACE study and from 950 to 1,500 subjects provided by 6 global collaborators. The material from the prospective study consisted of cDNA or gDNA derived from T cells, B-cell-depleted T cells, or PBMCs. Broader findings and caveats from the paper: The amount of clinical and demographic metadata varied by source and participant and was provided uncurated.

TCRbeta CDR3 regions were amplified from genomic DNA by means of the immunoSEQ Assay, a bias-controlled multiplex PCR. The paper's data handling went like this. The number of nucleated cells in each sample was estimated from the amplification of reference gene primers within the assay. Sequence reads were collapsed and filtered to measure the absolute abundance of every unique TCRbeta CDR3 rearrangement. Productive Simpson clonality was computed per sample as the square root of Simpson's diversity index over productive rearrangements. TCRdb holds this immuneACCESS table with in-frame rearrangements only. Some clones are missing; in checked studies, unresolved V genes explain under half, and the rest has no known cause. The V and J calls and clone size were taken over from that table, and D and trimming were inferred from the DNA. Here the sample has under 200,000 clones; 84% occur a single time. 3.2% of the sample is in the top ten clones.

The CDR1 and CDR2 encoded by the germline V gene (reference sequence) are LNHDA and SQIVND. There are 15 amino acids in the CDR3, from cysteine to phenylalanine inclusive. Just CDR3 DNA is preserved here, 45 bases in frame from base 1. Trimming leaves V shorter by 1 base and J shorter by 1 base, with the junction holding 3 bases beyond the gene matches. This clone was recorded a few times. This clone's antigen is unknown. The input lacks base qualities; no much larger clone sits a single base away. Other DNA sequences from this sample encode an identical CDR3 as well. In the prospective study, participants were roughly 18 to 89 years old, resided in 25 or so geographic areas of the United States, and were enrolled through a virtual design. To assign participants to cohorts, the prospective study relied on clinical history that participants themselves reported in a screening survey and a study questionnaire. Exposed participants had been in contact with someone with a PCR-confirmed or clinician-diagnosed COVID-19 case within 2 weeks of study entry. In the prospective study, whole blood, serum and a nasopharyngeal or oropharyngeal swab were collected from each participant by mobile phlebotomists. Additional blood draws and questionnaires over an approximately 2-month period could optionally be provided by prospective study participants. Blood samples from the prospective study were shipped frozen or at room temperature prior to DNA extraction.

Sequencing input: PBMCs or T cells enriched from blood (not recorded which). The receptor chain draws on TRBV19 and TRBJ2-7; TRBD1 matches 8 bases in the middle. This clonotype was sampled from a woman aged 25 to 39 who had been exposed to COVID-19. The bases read TGTGCCAGTAGTATAGGGACAGGGTCTTCCTACGAGCAGTACTTC. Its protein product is CASSIGTGSSYEQYF.